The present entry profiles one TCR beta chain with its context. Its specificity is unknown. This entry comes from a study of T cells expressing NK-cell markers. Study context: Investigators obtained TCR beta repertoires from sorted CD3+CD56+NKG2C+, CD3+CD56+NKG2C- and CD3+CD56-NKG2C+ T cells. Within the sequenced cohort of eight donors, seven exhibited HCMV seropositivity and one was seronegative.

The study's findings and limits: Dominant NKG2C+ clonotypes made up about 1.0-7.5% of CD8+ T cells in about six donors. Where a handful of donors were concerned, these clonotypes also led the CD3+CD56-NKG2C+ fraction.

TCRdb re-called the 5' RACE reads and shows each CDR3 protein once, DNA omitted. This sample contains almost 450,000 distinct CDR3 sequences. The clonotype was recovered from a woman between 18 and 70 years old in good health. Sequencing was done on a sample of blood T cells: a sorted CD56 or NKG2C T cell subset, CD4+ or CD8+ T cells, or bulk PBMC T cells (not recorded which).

The CDR3 sequence: CSASWQNQPQHF. The J gene is TRBJ1-5, the V gene TRBV20-1. Per the germline V gene, CDR1 is DFQATT and CDR2 is SNEGSKA (reference sequence). This CDR3 spans 12 amino acids.